Sequencing of this TCR beta chain was carried out in a study of patients and donors after allogeneic stem cell transplantation. This CDR3 has 13 amino acids. V lost 4 bases, J lost 4 bases, and 10 bases lay in between. Germline CDR1 reads GTSNPN; CDR2 reads SVGIG (reference sequence). TCRdb recomputed calls from the RT-PCR reads with MiXCR, one row per CDR3 protein. The sample has a few hundred thousand distinct CDR3 sequences, 38% seen once. This receptor was taken from a human donor who was either an allogeneic HSCT recipient or a stem cell or donor lymphocyte infusion donor (not recorded which). It is not recorded whose cells these are; they may come from a transplant donor. The chain uses TRBV30 and TRBJ2-2; D ambiguous. What was sequenced was blood, either unsorted or a sorted T cell fraction (not recorded which). The CDR3 DNA reads TGTGCCTGGAACTCACTGGCCACCGGGGAGCTGTTTTTT. Translating gives CAWNSLATGELFF.